Included here is one TCR beta chain sequence, with context. Its antigen is unidentified. This sample was included in a study of CD8+CD57+ T cells in acquired aplastic anemia. In the study overall: Quantities of DNA derived from sorted CD4+ and CD8+ cells averaged roughly 3 ug. Among healthy donors, CD4+ cells averaged about 10 million reads.

This CDR3 has 17 residues. Losses at the gene ends were 5 bases for V and 5 bases for J; bases not matched to a gene: 9. Findings and caveats of the study: Patients showed no significant difference from controls in CD8+ Simpson's diversity. Patients shared 25 to 35 CD8+ CDR3 sequences with controls.

Both TCR beta VDJ combination and CDR3 sequence profiling were carried out. Genomic DNA was the template for this profiling. TCRdb reprocessed the reads with MiXCR, giving one entry per CDR3 protein. The table records fewer than 70,000 distinct CDR3 sequences, roughly half of them present only once. This chain links TRBV12-3 or TRBV12-4 with TRBJ2-5, with 15 nucleotides matching TRBD2. The sequenced material came from sorted CD4+, CD8+, or CD8+CD57+ T cells (not recorded which) from PBMCs. The TCR was taken from a human donor in good health, serving as a control. The CDR3 nucleotides read TGTGCCAGCAGTCCAGGGACTAGCGGGAGGATAAGGGAGACCCAGTACTTC. Translating it yields CASSPGTSGRIRETQYF.